One sample yielded the 10 T cell receptor beta chains listed below, sequenced in a study of radiation and T cells in renal cell carcinoma. Profiled with immunoSEQ multiplex PCR; TCRdb holds only in-frame clones, not every one. Among about 60,000 clones, roughly 79% were seen once, and the ten largest hold roughly 7%. Specified time point: blood 2 weeks post-SBRT. Treatment here: 15 Gy SBRT to primary tumor, nephrectomy 4 weeks later. The sequenced sample was blood, obtained from a patient whose treatment included radiotherapy and nephrectomy. These receptors were obtained from a man between 60 and 75 years old with renal cell carcinoma.

The rearrangement uses TRBV11-2 and TRBJ1-4, with D possibly TRBD1 on 5 matching bases. Between the trimmed V and J ends, which lost 3 bases and 10 bases, there was a span of 15 bases. The CDR3 runs 14 residues. CDR1 and CDR2 (germline): SGHAT, FQNNGV. The CDR3: CASSFSGADRKLFF. In DNA, the CDR3 is TGTGCCAGCAGCTTCAGCGGGGCGGACCGAAAACTGTTTTTT.

The CDR3 here is CAISEGPGNTIYF. CDR3 bases: TGTGCCATCAGTGAGGGGCCTGGAAACACCATATATTTT. This chain links TRBV10-3 with TRBJ1-3; D unclear. Trimming removed 2 bases at V and 2 bases at J, with 4 bases between. CDR1 is ENHRY, CDR2 SYGVKD, per germline. CDR3 size: 13 residues.

The chain employs TRBV7-2 and TRBJ2-7; D is unresolved. Trimming removed 4 bases from V and 7 bases from J, with 11 bases in between. The CDR3 has 12 amino acids. The germline V gene has CDR1 SGHTA and CDR2 FQGNSA. The CDR3 loop is CASSWAGREQYF. The CDR3 DNA reads TGTGCCAGCAGCTGGGCCGGCCGTGAGCAGTACTTC.

The chain combines TRBV7-7 with TRBJ2-5, with 10 bases that match TRBD2. V trimming: 5 bases; J trimming: 1 base; junction bases outside the gene matches: 4. The V gene's germline CDR1 is SSHAT and CDR2 FNYEAQ (reference sequence). CDR3 length equals 15 residues. CDR3: CASSIGTSAQETQYF. The CDR3 DNA reads TGTGCCAGCAGCATTGGGACTAGCGCCCAAGAGACCCAGTACTTC.

This clone was seen a few times. This sequence joins TRBV19 and TRBJ2-1; tentative D call: TRBD2 (6 bases). Trimming pared 3 bases from V and 5 bases from J, leaving 11 bases between. Germline V lookup: CDR1 LNHDA, CDR2 SQIVND (reference sequence). The CDR3 has 14 amino acids. The CDR3 DNA is TGTGCCAGTAGTATCCCTGGACTAAACAATGAGCAGTTCTTC. Its translation is CASSIPGLNNEQFF.

The count of this clone is one. The chain has TRBV4-3 and TRBJ2-1, with 7 bases lining up with TRBD2. The CDR3 consists of 14 residues. The germline gives CDR1 LGHNA, CDR2 YSLEER. V was pared by 4 bases and J by 9 bases, with 9 bases of the junction left unmatched. CDR3 sequence: CASSPWTSLGEQFF. CDR3 coding DNA: TGCGCCAGCAGCCCCTGGACTAGTTTGGGTGAGCAGTTCTTC.

The CDR3 here is CASSIQGNTEAFF. CDR3 DNA sequence: TGTGCCAGTAGTATACAAGGGAACACTGAAGCTTTCTTT. This sequence joins TRBV19 and TRBJ1-1, with D hard to call. CDR1 is LNHDA, CDR2 SQIVND, per germline (reference sequence). The V and J ends lost 2 bases and 1 base respectively, with 5 bases between them. CDR3 length: 13 amino acids.

This CDR3 is CASSLEMAEQYV. The CDR3 nucleotides are TGTGCCAGCAGCTTAGAGATGGCCGAGCAGTACGTC. The chain joins TRBV7-9 to TRBJ2-7; unclear D gene. Germline values: CDR1 SEHNR, CDR2 FQNEAQ (reference sequence). The CDR3 loop spans 12 amino acids. Deletions cut 1 base from V and 6 bases from J, with 7 bases between.

This clone was seen once. This CDR3 is CASSHVYHYEQYV. CDR3 nucleotide sequence: TGTGCCAGCAGCCACGTCTACCACTACGAGCAGTACGTC. J is TRBJ2-7 and V is TRBV7-3, with D unresolved. The V gene's germline CDR1 is SGHTA and CDR2 FQGTGA. The CDR3 contains 13 residues. Trimming pared 5 bases from V and 3 bases from J, leaving 11 bases between.

This clone was found a few times. This chain links TRBV11-3 with TRBJ1-1; no clear D gene. Trimming left V 5 bases short and J 3 bases short, with 13 bases between. The CDR3 spans 14 residues. Germline V lookup: CDR1 SGHNT, CDR2 YENEEA. The CDR3 nucleotides are TGTGCCAGCAGCACAAGTTTAGGTGACACTGAAGCTTTCTTT. Its translation: CASSTSLGDTEAFF.